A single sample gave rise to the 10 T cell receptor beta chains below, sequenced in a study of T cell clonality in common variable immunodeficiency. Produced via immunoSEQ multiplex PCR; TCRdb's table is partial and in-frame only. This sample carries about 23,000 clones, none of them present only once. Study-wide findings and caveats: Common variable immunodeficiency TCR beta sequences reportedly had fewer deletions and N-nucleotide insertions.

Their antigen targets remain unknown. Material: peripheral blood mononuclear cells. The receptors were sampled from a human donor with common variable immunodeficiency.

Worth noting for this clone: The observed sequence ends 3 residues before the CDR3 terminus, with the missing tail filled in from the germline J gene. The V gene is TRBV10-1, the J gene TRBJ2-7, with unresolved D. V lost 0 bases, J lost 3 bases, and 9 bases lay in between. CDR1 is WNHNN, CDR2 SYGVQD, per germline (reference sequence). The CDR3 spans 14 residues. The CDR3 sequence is CASSESGRRYEQYF. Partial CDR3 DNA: TGCGCCAGCAGTGAGTCTGGGCGCCGCTACGAG.

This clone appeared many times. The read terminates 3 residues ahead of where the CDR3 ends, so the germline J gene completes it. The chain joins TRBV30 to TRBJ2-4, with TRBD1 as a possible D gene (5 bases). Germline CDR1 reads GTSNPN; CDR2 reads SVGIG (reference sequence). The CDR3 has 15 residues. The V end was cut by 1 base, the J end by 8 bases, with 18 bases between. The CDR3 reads CAWSEAQGGLDIQYF. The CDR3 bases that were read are TGTGCCTGGAGTGAGGCGCAGGGCGGATTGGACATT.

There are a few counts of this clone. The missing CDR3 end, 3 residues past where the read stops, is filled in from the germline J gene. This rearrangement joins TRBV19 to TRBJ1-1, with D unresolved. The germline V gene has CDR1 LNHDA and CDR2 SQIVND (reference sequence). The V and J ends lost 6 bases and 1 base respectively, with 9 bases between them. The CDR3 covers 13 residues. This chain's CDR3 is CASSVVQNTEAFF. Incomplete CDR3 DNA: TGTGCCAGTAGCGTGGTACAGAACACTGAA. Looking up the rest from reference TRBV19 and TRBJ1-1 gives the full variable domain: DGGITQSPKYLFRKEGQNVTLSCEQNLNHDAMYWYRQDPGQGLRLIYYSQIVNDFQKGDIAEGYSVSREKKESFPLTVTSAQKNPTAFYLCASSVVQNTEAFFGQGTRLTVV.

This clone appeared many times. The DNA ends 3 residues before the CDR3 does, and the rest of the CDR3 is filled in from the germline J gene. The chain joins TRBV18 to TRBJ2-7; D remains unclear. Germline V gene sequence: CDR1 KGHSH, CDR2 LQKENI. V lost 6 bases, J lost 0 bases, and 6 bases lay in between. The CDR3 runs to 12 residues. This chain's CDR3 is CASSPGSYEQYF. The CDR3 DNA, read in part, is TGTGCCAGCTCCCCCGGCTCCTACGAG.

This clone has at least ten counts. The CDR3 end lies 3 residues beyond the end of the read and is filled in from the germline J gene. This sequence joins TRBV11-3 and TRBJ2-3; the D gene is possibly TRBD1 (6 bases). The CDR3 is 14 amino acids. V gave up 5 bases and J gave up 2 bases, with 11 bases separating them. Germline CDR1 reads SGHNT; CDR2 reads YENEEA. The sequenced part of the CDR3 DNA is TGTGCCAGCAGCCTCGGACAGCACACAGATACG. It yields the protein CASSLGQHTDT. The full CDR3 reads CASSLGQHTDTQYF.

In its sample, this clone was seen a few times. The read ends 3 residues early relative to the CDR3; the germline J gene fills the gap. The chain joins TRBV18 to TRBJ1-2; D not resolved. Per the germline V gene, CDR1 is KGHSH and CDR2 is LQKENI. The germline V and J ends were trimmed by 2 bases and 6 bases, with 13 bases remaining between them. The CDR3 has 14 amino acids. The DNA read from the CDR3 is TGTGCCAGCTCACCATCAGGTGCGGGCCATGGC. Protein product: CASSPSGAGHG. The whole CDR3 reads CASSPSGAGHGYTF.

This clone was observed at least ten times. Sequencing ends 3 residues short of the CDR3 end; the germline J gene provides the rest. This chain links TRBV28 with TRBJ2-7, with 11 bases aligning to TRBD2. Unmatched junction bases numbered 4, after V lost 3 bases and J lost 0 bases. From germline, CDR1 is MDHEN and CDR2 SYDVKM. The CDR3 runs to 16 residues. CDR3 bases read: TGTGCCAGCAGTTTTCCGACTAGCGGGGTCTCCTACGAG. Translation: CASSFPTSGVSYE. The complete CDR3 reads CASSFPTSGVSYEQYF.

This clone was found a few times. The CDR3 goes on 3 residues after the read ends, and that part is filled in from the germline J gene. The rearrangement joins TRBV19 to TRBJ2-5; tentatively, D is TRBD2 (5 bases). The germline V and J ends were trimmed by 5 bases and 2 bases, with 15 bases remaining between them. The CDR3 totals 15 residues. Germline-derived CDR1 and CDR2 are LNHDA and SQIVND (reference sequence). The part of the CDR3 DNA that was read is TGTGCCAGTAGTTTTGAAGCCCCGGGGCAAGAGACC. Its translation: CASSFEAPGQET. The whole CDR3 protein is CASSFEAPGQETQYF. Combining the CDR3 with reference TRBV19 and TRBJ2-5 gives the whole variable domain DGGITQSPKYLFRKEGQNVTLSCEQNLNHDAMYWYRQDPGQGLRLIYYSQIVNDFQKGDIAEGYSVSREKKESFPLTVTSAQKNPTAFYLCASSFEAPGQETQYFGPGTRLLVL.

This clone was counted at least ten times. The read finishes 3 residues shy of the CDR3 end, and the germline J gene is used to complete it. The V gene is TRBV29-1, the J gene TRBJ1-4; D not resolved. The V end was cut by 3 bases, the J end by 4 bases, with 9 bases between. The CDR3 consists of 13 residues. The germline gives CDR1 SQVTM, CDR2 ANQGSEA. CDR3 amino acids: CSVDKAGNEKLFF. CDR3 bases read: TGCAGCGTTGATAAGGCGGGTAATGAAAAA. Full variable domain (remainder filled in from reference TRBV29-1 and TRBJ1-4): SAVISQKPSRDICQRGTSLTIQCQVDSQVTMMFWYRQQPGQSLTLIATANQGSEATYESGFVIDKFPISRPNLTFSTLTVSNMSPEDSSIYLCSVDKAGNEKLFFGSGTQLSVL.

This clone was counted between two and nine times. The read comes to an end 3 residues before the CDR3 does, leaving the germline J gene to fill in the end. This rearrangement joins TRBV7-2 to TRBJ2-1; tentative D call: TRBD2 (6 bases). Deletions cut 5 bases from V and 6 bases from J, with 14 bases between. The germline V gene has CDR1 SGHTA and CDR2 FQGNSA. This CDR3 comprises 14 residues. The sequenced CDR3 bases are TGTGCCAGCAGCGGGGGACTTGCTAGCAATGAG. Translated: CASSGGLASNE. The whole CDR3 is CASSGGLASNEQFF.